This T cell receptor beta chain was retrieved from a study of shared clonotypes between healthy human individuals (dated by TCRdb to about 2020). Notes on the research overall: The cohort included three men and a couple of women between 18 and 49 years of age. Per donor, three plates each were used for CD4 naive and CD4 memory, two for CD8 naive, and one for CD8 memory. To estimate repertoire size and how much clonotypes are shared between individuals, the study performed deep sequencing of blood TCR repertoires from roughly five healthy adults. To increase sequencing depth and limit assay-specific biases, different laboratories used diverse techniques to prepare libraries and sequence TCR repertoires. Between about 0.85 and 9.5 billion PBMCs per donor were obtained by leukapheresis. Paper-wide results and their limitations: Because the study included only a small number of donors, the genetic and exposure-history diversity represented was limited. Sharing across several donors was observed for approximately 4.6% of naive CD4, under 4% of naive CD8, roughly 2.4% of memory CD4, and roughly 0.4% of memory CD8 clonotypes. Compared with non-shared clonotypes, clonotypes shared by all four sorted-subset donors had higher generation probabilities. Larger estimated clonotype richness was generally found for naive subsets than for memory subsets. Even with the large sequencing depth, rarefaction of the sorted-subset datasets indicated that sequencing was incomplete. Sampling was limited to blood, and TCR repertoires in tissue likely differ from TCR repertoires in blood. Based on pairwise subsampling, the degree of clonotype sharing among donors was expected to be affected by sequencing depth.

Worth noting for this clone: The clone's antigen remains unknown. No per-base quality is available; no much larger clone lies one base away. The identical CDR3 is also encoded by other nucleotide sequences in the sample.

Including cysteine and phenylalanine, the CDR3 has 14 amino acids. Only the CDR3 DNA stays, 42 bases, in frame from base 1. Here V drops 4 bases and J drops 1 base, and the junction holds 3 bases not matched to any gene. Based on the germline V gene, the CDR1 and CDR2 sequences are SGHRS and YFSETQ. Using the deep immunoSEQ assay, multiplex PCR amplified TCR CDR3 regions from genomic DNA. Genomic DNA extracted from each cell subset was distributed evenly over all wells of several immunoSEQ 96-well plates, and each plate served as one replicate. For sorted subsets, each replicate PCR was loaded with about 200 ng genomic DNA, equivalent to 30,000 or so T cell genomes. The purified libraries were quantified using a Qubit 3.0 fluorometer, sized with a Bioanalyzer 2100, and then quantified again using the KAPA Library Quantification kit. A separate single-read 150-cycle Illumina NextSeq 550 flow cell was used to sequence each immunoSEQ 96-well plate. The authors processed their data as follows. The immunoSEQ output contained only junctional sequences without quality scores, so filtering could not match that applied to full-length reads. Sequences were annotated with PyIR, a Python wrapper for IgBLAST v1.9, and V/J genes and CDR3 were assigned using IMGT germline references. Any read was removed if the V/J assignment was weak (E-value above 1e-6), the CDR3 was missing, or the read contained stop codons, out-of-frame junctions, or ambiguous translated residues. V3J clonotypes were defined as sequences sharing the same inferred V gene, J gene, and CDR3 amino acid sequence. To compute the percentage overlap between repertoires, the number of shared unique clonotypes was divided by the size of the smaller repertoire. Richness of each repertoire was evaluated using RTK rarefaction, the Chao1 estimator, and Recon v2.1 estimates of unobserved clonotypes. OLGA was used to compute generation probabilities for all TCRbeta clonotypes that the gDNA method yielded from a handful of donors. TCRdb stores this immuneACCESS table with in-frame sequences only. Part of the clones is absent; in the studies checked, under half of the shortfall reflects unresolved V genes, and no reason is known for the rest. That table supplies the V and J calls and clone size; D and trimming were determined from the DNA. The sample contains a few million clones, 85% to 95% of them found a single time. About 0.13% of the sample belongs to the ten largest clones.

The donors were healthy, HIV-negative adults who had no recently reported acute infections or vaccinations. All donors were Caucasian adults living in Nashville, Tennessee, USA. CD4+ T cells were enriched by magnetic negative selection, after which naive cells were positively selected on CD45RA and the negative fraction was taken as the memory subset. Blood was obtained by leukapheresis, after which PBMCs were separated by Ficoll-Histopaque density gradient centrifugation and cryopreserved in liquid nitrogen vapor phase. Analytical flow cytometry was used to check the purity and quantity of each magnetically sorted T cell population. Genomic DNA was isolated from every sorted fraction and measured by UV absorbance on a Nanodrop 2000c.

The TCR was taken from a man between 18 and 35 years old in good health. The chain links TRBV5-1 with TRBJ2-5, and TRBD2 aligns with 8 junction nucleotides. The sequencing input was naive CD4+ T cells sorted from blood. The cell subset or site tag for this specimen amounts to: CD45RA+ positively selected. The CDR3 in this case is CASSRGGSQETQYF. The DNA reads TGCGCCAGCAGCCGGGGGGGGTCCCAAGAGACCCAGTACTTC. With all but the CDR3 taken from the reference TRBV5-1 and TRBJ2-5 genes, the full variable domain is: KAGVTQTPRYLIKTRGQQVTLSCSPISGHRSVSWYQQTPGQGLQFLFEYFSETQRNKGNFPGRFSGRQFSNSRSEMNVSTLELGDSALYLCASSRGGSQETQYFGPGTRLLVL.